What follows are 25 T cell receptor beta chains derived from one specimen sequenced in a study of neoadjuvant anti-PD-1 for oral cavity cancer. TCRdb's copy holds only in-frame clones and misses some; the assay was immunoSEQ multiplex PCR. The data hold 55,000 to 75,000 clones, with roughly nine tenths observed a single time. Time point of the sample: after neoadjuvant nivolumab, at surgical resection. The input for sequencing was PBMCs, taken after nivolumab (anti-PD-1) treatment. The receptors were gathered from a person aged 40 to 85 with oral cavity squamous cell carcinoma.

In this sample, this clone turned up a few times. This chain connects TRBV4-1 to TRBJ1-4, with D possibly TRBD1 on 6 matching bases. The V gene's germline CDR1 is MGHRA and CDR2 YSYEKL. V was shortened by 4 bases and J by 6 bases, with 15 bases between the two germline ends. The CDR3 contains 15 residues. The CDR3 is CASSRTGIGDEKLFF. CDR3 nucleotides: TGCGCCAGCAGCCGAACAGGGATCGGAGATGAAAAACTGTTTTTT.

This sequence joins TRBV6-5 and TRBJ1-5; 7 positions match TRBD1. Germline V gene sequence: CDR1 MNHEY, CDR2 SVGAGI. The CDR3 spans 13 residues. V was clipped by 6 bases and J by 6 bases; unmatched bases: 5. CDR3 loop: CASSRQGGQPQHF. The CDR3 DNA sequence: TGTGCCAGCAGCCGACAGGGCGGTCAGCCCCAGCATTTT.

This rearrangement joins TRBV19 to TRBJ2-5; D is unclear. CDR1 LNHDA and CDR2 SQIVND come from the germline V gene (reference sequence). Deletions cut 5 bases from V and 5 bases from J, with 12 bases between. There are 13 residues in the CDR3. CDR3 nucleotide sequence: TGTGCCAGTAGTCCTCCGAATCAGGAGACCCAGTACTTC. Residues: CASSPPNQETQYF.

V and J are TRBV11-2 and TRBJ2-1; 7 bases fit TRBD2. This CDR3 has 16 residues. Germline loops: CDR1 SGHAT, CDR2 FQNNGV. V shed 8 bases and J 1 base; nucleotides not matched to a gene: 11. The CDR3 is CASRAPWGGSYNEQFF. In DNA form, the CDR3 reads TGTGCCAGCCGCGCCCCTTGGGGGGGGTCCTACAATGAGCAGTTCTTC.

The chain uses TRBV28 and TRBJ1-3; D is uncertain. Germline assignment: CDR1 MDHEN and CDR2 SYDVKM. Trimming stripped 4 bases from V and 1 base from J, with 11 bases between. There are 15 residues in the CDR3. CDR3 residues: CASSSPGSSGNTIYF. CDR3 nucleotides: TGTGCCAGCAGTTCTCCCGGGTCTTCTGGAAACACCATATATTTT.

V usage is TRBV27 and J usage is TRBJ1-1; D uncertain. CDR1 MNHEY and CDR2 SMNVEV come from the germline V gene (reference sequence). This CDR3 comprises 13 residues. Between the trimmed V and J ends, which lost 2 bases and 3 bases, there was a span of 7 bases. CDR3 amino acids: CASSLPGYTEAFF. CDR3 nucleotides: TGTGCCAGCAGTTTACCAGGCTACACTGAAGCTTTCTTT.

J is TRBJ1-2 and V is TRBV27; TRBD1 matches 11 bases. The CDR3 has 16 amino acids. J lost 8 bases, V lost 0 bases, and 8 bases had no gene match. Germline V gene data show CDR1 as MNHEY and CDR2 as SMNVEV (reference sequence). The CDR3 region is CASSLSGQGGSGGYTF. In DNA form, the CDR3 reads TGTGCCAGCAGTTTATCGGGACAGGGGGGGTCGGGAGGCTACACCTTC.

V usage is TRBV19 and J usage is TRBJ2-7; 10 bases are shared with TRBD1. The CDR3 contains 14 residues. Trimming removed 3 bases from V and 2 bases from J; junction bases left unmatched: 1. From germline, CDR1 is LNHDA and CDR2 SQIVND (reference sequence). CDR3 sequence: CASSMGQGPYEQYF. In DNA form, the CDR3 reads TGTGCCAGTAGTATGGGACAGGGGCCCTACGAGCAGTACTTC.

V is TRBV4-2 and J is TRBJ1-5, with D maybe TRBD1 (5 bases). Looked up from germline, CDR1 is LGHNA and CDR2 is YNFKEQ. The V end was cut by 0 bases, the J end by 9 bases, with 15 bases between. This CDR3 has 15 residues. The CDR3 is CASSQDQAGRGPQHF. CDR3 nucleotide sequence: TGTGCCAGCAGCCAAGATCAGGCGGGGAGGGGGCCCCAGCATTTT.

V gene TRBV18 combines with J gene TRBJ1-5; D gene uncertain. Germline CDR1 is KGHSH and CDR2 is LQKENI. The CDR3 sequence is 13 residues long. Trimming removed 6 bases from V and 5 bases from J, with 11 bases in between. The CDR3 loop is CASSLDRDQPQHF. The CDR3 bases are TGTGCCAGCTCCCTGGACCGAGATCAGCCCCAGCATTTT.

This chain uses TRBV5-1 with TRBJ2-2; tentative D call: TRBD2 (5 bases). Germline V lookup: CDR1 SGHRS, CDR2 YFSETQ. V was pared by 2 bases and J by 3 bases, with 5 bases between. The length of the CDR3 is 13 residues. CDR3 protein: CASSLADTGELFF. Here the CDR3 DNA reads TGCGCCAGCAGCTTAGCGGACACCGGGGAGCTGTTTTTT.

J is TRBJ2-2 and V is TRBV28, with TRBD1 matching over 10 bases. The CDR3 is 14 residues long. Germline-derived CDR1 and CDR2 are MDHEN and SYDVKM. The trim removed 6 bases at V and 7 bases at J, leaving 5 bases unmatched. This CDR3 is CASRDGTGVGELFF. CDR3 DNA: TGTGCCAGCAGGGACGGGACAGGGGTCGGGGAGCTGTTTTTT.

The J gene is TRBJ2-7, the V gene TRBV7-3; TRBD1 might be the D (5 bases). V lost 1 base to trimming and J lost 2 bases, with 9 bases between them. The CDR3 is made up of 14 amino acids. Germline-derived CDR1 and CDR2 are SGHTA and FQGTGA. The CDR3 nucleotides are TGTGCCAGCAGCTTAAAACGGACAACCTACGAGCAGTACTTC. Protein: CASSLKRTTYEQYF. The variable domain in full, completed from reference TRBV7-3 and TRBJ2-7, reads GAGVSQTPSNKVTEKGKYVELRCDPISGHTALYWYRQSLGQGPEFLIYFQGTGAADDSGLPNDRFFAVRPEGSVSTLKIQRTERGDSAVYLCASSLKRTTYEQYFGPGTRLTVT.

The chain carries TRBV2 and TRBJ1-2; D is unclear. The V end lost 6 bases, the J end lost 8 bases, and 16 bases lay between the germline ends. This CDR3 region has 13 residues. In germline, CDR1 is SNHLY, CDR2 FYNNEI. CDR3 residues: CASRRTVAGGYTF. In nucleotides, the CDR3 is TGTGCCAGCAGGAGGACGGTTGCGGGGGGCTACACCTTC.

This sequence joins TRBV7-9 and TRBJ2-7, with D possibly being TRBD1 or TRBD2 (7 bases each). This CDR3 has 15 amino acids. Germline values: CDR1 SEHNR, CDR2 FQNEAQ (reference sequence). The V end was cut by 3 bases, the J end by 7 bases, with 19 bases between. The CDR3 reads CASSFFPRGGREQYF. The CDR3 DNA follows: TGTGCCAGCAGCTTCTTCCCCAGGGGGGGCCGAGAGCAGTACTTC.

The chain joins TRBV4-2 to TRBJ2-3; 8 bases line up with TRBD2. V gave up 0 bases and J gave up 2 bases; unmatched junction bases: 10. Germline CDR1 LGHNA, CDR2 YNFKEQ. CDR3 size: 18 residues. The CDR3 reads CASSQDPPSGGNTDTQYF. The DNA for the CDR3 is TGTGCCAGCAGCCAAGATCCTCCAAGCGGGGGCAACACAGATACGCAGTATTTT.

This sequence joins TRBV6-1 and TRBJ2-1; 8 nucleotides align to TRBD1. The CDR3 is made up of 14 amino acids. CDR1 is MNHNS, CDR2 SASEGT, per germline. J lost 12 bases, V lost 1 base, and 8 bases had no gene match. CDR3 in DNA: TGTGCCAGCAGTGAAGGCATCCGGGACAGGAGGCAGTTCTTC. Translated, it gives CASSEGIRDRRQFF.

The chain combines TRBV27 with TRBJ1-4; D perhaps matches TRBD1 (5 bases). CDR3 length: 14 amino acids. V lost 5 bases, J lost 8 bases, and 15 bases lay in between. From germline, CDR1 is MNHEY and CDR2 SMNVEV (reference sequence). Written as DNA, the CDR3 is TGTGCCAGCAGTCTGGCCGGGGGGAGGGAAAAACTGTTTTTT. Translating it yields CASSLAGGREKLFF.

The genes are TRBV19 and TRBJ1-4, with 8 positions matching TRBD1. The length of the CDR3 is 15 residues. V was pared by 2 bases and J by 4 bases, with 3 bases of the junction left unmatched. CDR1 is LNHDA and CDR2 is SQIVND in the germline V gene (reference sequence). The CDR3: CASSIMGQVNEKLFF. As DNA, the CDR3 is TGTGCCAGTAGTATAATGGGACAGGTTAATGAAAAACTGTTTTTT. The full variable domain, completed using reference TRBV19 and TRBJ1-4, is DGGITQSPKYLFRKEGQNVTLSCEQNLNHDAMYWYRQDPGQGLRLIYYSQIVNDFQKGDIAEGYSVSREKKESFPLTVTSAQKNPTAFYLCASSIMGQVNEKLFFGSGTQLSVL.

This clone occurred a few times. The chain joins TRBV7-3 to TRBJ2-2, with 8 bases matching TRBD1. CDR3 length: 15 residues. V gave up 2 bases and J gave up 5 bases; unmatched junction bases: 4. Germline assignment: CDR1 SGHTA and CDR2 FQGTGA. In nucleotides, the CDR3 is TGTGCCAGCAGCTTAGCCACAGGGGGTACCGGGGAGCTGTTTTTT. It yields the protein CASSLATGGTGELFF.

This chain connects TRBV6-1 to TRBJ2-5; D uncertain. The V end was cut by 1 base, the J end by 1 base, with 7 bases between. Germline CDR1 MNHNS, CDR2 SASEGT. CDR3 length: 14 amino acids. CDR3 coding DNA: TGTGCCAGCAGTGAAGGACGGAGCCAAGAGACCCAGTACTTC. Translating it yields CASSEGRSQETQYF.

The chain uses TRBV7-9 and TRBJ2-1, with a tentative D call TRBD1 (5 bases). In germline, CDR1 is SEHNR, CDR2 FQNEAQ (reference sequence). This CDR3 region has 15 residues. Trimming took off 1 base at V and 9 bases at J, with 16 bases between the two ends. CDR3 in DNA: TGTGCCAGCAGCTTAGGATTCGGTGGGGCGTTTGAGCAGTTCTTC. Encoded protein: CASSLGFGGAFEQFF.

This chain uses TRBV5-4 with TRBJ2-1; 11 nucleotides line up with TRBD2. This CDR3 has 15 amino acids. Trimming removed 6 bases from V and 3 bases from J; junction bases left unmatched: 5. Germline-derived CDR1 and CDR2 are SGHNT and YYREEE (reference sequence). The CDR3 loop reads CASTEGLAVYNEQFF. CDR3 sequence (DNA): TGTGCCAGCACCGAGGGACTAGCGGTCTACAATGAGCAGTTCTTC.

The V call is TRBV4-1, the J call TRBJ1-3, with D maybe TRBD1 (6 bases). Germline values: CDR1 MGHRA, CDR2 YSYEKL. This CDR3 has 14 amino acids. Trimming removed 4 bases at V and 5 bases at J, with 12 bases between. The CDR3 spells CASSPTGSRNTIYF. CDR3 nucleotides: TGCGCCAGCAGCCCAACAGGGTCCCGAAACACCATATATTTT.

The genes are TRBV7-9 and TRBJ1-5; D ambiguous. V lost 2 bases and J 6 bases, leaving 8 bases between the germline ends. The CDR3 covers 13 residues. CDR1 is SEHNR, CDR2 FQNEAQ, per germline (reference sequence). CDR3 sequence (DNA): TGTGCCAGCAGCTTATCTCAGAGTCAGCCCCAGCATTTT. It codes for CASSLSQSQPQHF.